This T cell receptor beta chain was recovered during a study of cytomegalovirus exposure and HLA in healthy donors. General study findings and limits: Owing to their indistinguishability, certain V segments, notably TRBV6-2 and TRBV6-3, were excluded. The investigators catalogued 150 to 200 TCR beta chains as cytomegalovirus-associated.

The CDR3 runs to 13 residues. The V end was cut by 0 bases, the J end by 3 bases, with 4 bases between. Germline CDR1 and CDR2: SGHDT and YYEEEE. For this clone: Its antigen is not known.

The PCR contained 60 Vbeta and 13 Jbeta primers. Assay: immunoSEQ multiplex PCR; the TCRdb copy retains only in-frame clones and omits some. The table lists around 250,000 clones, approximately 82% of them singletons. The V and J genes are TRBV5-6 and TRBJ1-3, with D unclear. Sequencing was done on a sample of PBMCs. The clonotype was recovered from a woman aged 60 to 75 in good health and CMV-seropositive. CDR3: CASSLAGGNTIYF. CDR3 in DNA: TGTGCCAGCAGCTTGGCCGGTGGAAACACCATATATTTT.